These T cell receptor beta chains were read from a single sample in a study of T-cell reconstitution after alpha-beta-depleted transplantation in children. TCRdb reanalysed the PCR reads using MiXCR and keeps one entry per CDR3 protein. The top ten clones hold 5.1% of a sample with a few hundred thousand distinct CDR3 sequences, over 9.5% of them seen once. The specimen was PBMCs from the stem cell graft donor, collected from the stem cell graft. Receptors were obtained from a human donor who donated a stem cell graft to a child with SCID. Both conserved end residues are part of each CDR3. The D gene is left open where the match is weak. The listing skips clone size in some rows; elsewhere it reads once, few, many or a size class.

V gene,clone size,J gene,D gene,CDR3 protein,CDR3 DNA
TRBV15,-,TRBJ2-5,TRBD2,CATSHGLASETQYF,TGTGCCACCAGCCATGGACTAGCGTCGGAGACCCAGTACTTC
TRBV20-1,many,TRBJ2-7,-,CSAGWPSYEQYF,TGCAGTGCCGGCTGGCCCTCCTACGAGCAGTACTTC
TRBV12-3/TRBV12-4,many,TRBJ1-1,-,CASRPRAQDTEAFF,TGTGCCAGCAGACCGAGGGCCCAGGACACTGAAGCTTTCTTT
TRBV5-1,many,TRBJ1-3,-,CASSLPGVSGNTIYF,TGCGCCAGCAGCTTGCCAGGGGTCTCTGGAAACACCATATATTTT
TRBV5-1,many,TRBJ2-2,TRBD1,CASSSDRGYTGELFF,TGCGCCAGCAGCTCCGACAGGGGGTACACCGGGGAGCTGTTTTTT
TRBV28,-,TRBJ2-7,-,CASSLPSVIYEQYF,TGTGCCAGCAGTTTACCCTCGGTAATCTACGAGCAGTACTTC
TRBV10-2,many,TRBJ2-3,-,CASAQDTDTQYF,TGCGCCAGCGCTCAAGACACAGATACGCAGTATTTT
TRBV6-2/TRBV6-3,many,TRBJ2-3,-,CASSEDGTDTQYF,TGTGCCAGCAGCGAGGACGGCACAGATACGCAGTATTTT
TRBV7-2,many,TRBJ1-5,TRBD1,CASSIETGQPNQPQHF,TGTGCCAGCAGCATCGAGACAGGGCAGCCCAATCAGCCCCAGCATTTT
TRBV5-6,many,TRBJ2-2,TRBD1,CASSALDRPNTGELFF,TGTGCCAGCAGCGCTCTGGACAGGCCGAACACCGGGGAGCTGTTTTTT